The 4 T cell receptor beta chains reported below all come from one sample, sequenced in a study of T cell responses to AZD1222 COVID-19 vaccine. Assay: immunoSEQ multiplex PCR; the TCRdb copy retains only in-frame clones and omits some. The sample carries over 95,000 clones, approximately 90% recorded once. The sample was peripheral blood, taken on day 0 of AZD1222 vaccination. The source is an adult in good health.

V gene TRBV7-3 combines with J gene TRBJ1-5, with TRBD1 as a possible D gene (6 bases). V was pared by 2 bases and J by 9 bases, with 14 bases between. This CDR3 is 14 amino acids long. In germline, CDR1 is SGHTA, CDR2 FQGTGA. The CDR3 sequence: CASSLEGGQAPQHF. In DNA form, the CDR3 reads TGTGCCAGCAGCTTAGAGGGGGGGCAAGCGCCCCAGCATTTT.

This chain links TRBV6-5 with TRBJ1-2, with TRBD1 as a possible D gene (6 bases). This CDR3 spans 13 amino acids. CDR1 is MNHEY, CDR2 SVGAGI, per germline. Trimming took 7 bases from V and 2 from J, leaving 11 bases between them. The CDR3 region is CASISGQNYGYTF. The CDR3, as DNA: TGTGCCAGCATTTCCGGACAGAACTATGGCTACACCTTC.

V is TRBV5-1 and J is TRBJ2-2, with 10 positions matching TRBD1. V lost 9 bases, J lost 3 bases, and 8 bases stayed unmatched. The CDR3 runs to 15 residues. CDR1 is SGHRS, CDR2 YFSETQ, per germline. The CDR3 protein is CATKSGTGDTGELFF. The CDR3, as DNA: TGCGCCACCAAGTCCGGGACAGGGGACACCGGGGAGCTGTTTTTT.

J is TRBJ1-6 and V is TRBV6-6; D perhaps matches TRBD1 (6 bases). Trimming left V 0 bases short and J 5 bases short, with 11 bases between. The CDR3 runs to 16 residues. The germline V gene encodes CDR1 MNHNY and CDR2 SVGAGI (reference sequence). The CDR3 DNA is TGTGCCAGCAGTTACTCCCAAGGGGGAAATAATTCACCCCTCCACTTT. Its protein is CASSYSQGGNNSPLHF.